This is a list of T cell receptor beta chains from one sample in a study of T-cell reconstitution after alpha-beta-depleted transplantation in children. In TCRdb, the PCR reads were re-called with MiXCR into one record per CDR3 protein. In the table there are about 610,000 distinct CDR3 sequences, more than 20% of which are singletons. Here the sequenced sample was PBMCs, taken before TCRalphabeta/CD19-depleted stem cell transplant. Receptor source: a boy less than two years old with Wiskott-Aldrich syndrome, due to receive a stem cell transplant. CDR3s leave out the opening cysteine and the closing phenylalanine or tryptophan. The order of the fields is V gene, CDR3 length, CDR3 protein.

>TRBV5-1|13
ASSGGSSSYNEQF
>TRBV28|13
ASSPPGQSKNIQY
>TRBV10-3|13
AISVTSIPYNEQF
>TRBV7-2|13
ASSLDRNSNQPQH
>TRBV10-3|11
AISVLGAGTQY
>TRBV5-1|12
ASSFRVGTDTQY
>TRBV10-2|13
ASSVGSGRSDEQF
>TRBV5-1|14
ASSPSGVIVYNEQF
>TRBV19|13
ASSILDSGANVLT
>TRBV5-1|9
ASRITGELF
>TRBV6-5|11
ASITSSGTEAF
>TRBV10-3|14
AISLRTGRNYYGYT
>TRBV29-1|12
SVDSTSGSGEQF
>TRBV4-1|14
ASSPIGGWAKNIQY
>TRBV3-1|14
ASSPNTFSQPYEQY
>TRBV1|13
TSRGLASSTDTQY
>TRBV28|11
ATGGSRQETQY
>TRBV5-1|14
ASSALTGFGANVLT
>TRBV12-3/TRBV12-4|14
ASTYALAGVGDTQY
>TRBV5-1|14
ASSPTSGRAGHTQY
>TRBV25-1|15
ASSDPLVSANTGELF
>TRBV7-3|16
ASSLAGRTLNAYNEQF
>TRBV5-1|12
ASSPGTANTEAF